This TCR beta chain was observed in a study of T cell changes during pregnancy in multiple sclerosis. V was trimmed by 4 bases and J by 1 base, leaving 10 bases between them. Germline CDR1 MNHNS, CDR2 SASEGT. The CDR3 sequence is 14 residues long. The method was immunoSEQ multiplex PCR; TCRdb's version includes in-frame clones alone and lacks a portion of them. This repertoire shows about 36,000 clones, roughly 91% found once; its top ten account for around 0.45%. The sequence was obtained from a female donor in good health, enrolled as a control in a pregnancy study. Sequencing used CD4+ T cells from peripheral blood mononuclear cells, obtained in the second trimester of pregnancy. V is TRBV6-1 and J is TRBJ1-2; D may be TRBD1 (5 bases). In nucleotides, the CDR3 is TGTGCCAGCAGTGGGGCCGGGGGTAACTATGGCTACACCTTC. It encodes CASSGAGGNYGYTF.